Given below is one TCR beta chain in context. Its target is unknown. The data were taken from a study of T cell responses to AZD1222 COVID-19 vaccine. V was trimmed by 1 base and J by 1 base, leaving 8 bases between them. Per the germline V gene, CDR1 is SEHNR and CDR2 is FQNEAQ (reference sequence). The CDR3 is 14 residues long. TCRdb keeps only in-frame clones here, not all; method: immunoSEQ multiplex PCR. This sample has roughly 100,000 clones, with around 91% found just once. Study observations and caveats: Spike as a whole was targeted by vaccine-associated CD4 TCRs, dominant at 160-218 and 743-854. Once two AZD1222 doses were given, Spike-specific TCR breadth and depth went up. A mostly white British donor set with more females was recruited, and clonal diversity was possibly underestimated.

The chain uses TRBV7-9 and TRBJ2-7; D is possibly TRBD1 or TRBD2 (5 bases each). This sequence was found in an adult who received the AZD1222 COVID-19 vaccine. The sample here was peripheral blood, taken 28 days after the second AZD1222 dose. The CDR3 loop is CASSLGGESYEQYF. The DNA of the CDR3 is TGTGCCAGCAGCTTAGGAGGGGAATCCTACGAGCAGTACTTC. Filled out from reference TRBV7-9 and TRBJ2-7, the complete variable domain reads DTGVSQNPRHKITKRGQNVTFRCDPISEHNRLYWYRQTLGQGPEFLTYFQNEAQLEKSRLLSDRFSAERPKGSFSTLEIQRTEQGDSAMYLCASSLGGESYEQYFGPGTRLTVT.